This T cell receptor (beta chain) emerged from a study of early T cells in non-severe SARS-CoV-2 infection. This clonotype has at least ten counts. TCRdb processed the 5' RACE reads anew with MiXCR; each CDR3 protein has one entry. The top ten hold about 2.8% of the sample, which has 64,000 or so distinct CDR3 sequences, approximately 10% seen once. This CDR3 is built from 14 residues. Germline-derived CDR1 and CDR2 are SGHTA and FQGTGA. Trimming removed 2 bases at V and 2 bases at J, with 6 bases between. This chain joins TRBV7-3 and TRBJ2-2; D ambiguous. This material consisted of whole blood, taken at baseline. This TCR was recovered from an adult who was a healthcare worker with PCR-confirmed SARS-CoV-2 infection or an uninfected control (not recorded which). CDR3 sequence: CASSLLENTGELFF. The CDR3 DNA sequence: TGTGCCAGCAGCTTATTAGAAAACACCGGGGAGCTGTTTTTT.